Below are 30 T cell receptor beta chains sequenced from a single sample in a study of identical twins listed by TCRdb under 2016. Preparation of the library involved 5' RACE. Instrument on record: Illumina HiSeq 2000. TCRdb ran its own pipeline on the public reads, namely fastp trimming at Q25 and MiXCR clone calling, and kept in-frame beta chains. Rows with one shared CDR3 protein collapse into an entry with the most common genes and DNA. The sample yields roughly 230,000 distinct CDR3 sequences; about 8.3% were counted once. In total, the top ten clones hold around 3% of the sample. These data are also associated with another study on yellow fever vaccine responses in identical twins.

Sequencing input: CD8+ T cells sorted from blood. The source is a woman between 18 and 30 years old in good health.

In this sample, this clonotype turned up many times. As DNA, the CDR3 is TGTGCCAGCAGCTGGACAGGGGATGGCTACACCTTC. This translates into CASSWTGDGYTF. The chain links TRBV12-3 or TRBV12-4 to TRBJ1-2, with 9 nucleotides matching TRBD1. The length of the CDR3 is 12 residues. V dropped 6 bases and J dropped 6; count of bases not matched to a gene: 2.

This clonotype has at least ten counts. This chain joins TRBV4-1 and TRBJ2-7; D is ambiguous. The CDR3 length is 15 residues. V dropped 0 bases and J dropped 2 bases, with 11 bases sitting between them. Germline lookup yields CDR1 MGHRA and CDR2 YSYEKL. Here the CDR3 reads CASSQEARLAYEQYF. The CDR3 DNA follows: TGCGCCAGCAGCCAAGAAGCTAGGTTGGCCTACGAGCAGTACTTC.

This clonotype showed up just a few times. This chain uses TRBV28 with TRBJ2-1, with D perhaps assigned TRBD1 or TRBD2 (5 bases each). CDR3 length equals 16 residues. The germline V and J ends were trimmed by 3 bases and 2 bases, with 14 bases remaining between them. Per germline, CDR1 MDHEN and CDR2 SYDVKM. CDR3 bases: TGTGCCAGCAGTTTGCCCCGGGACGAGACCTACAATGAGCAGTTCTTC. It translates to CASSLPRDETYNEQFF. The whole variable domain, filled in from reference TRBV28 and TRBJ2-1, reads DVKVTQSSRYLVKRTGEKVFLECVQDMDHENMFWYRQDPGLGLRLIYFSYDVKMKEKGDIPEGYSVSREKKERFSLILESASTNQTSMYLCASSLPRDETYNEQFFGPGTRLTVL.

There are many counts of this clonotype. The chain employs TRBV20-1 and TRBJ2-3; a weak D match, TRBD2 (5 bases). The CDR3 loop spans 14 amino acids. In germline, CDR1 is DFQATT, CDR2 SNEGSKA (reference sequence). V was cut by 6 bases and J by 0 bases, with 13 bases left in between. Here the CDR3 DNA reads TGCAGTGCCATAGGACGGACTAGCACAGATACGCAGTATTTT. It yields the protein CSAIGRTSTDTQYF.

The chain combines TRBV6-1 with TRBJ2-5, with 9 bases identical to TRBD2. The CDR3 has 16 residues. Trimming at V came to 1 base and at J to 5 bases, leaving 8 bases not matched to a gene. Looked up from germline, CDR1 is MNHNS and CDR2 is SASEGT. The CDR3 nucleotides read TGTGCCAGCAGTGAAGTTGCGGCGGGGGGGCAGGAGACCCAGTACTTC. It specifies CASSEVAAGGQETQYF.

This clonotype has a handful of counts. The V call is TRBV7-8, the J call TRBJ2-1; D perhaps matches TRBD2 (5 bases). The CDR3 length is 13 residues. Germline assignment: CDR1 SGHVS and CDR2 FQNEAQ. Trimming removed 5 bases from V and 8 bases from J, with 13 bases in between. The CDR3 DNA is TGTGCCAGCAGCGGAGAGGGCTCGGATGAGCAGTTCTTC. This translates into CASSGEGSDEQFF. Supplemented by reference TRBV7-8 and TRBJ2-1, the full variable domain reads GAGVSQSPRYKVAKRGQDVALRCDPISGHVSLFWYQQALGQGPEFLTYFQNEAQLDKSGLPSDRFFAERPEGSVSTLKIQRTQQEDSAVYLCASSGEGSDEQFFGPGTRLTVL.

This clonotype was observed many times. In DNA form, the CDR3 reads TGCAGTGCTGGACTAGCGGGGTTCTCCTACGAGCAGTACTTC. It yields the protein CSAGLAGFSYEQYF. This sequence joins TRBV20-1 and TRBJ2-7; TRBD2 agrees at 12 bases. The J segment lost 0 bases and the V segment lost 5 bases, leaving 2 bases of the junction unmatched. Per the germline V gene, CDR1 is DFQATT and CDR2 is SNEGSKA (reference sequence). The CDR3 is 14 amino acids.

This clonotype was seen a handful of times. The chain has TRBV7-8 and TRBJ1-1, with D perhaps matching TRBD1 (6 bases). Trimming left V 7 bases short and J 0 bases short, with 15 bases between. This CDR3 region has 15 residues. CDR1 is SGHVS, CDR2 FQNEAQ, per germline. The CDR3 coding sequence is TGTGCCAGCACCGTCTTAAGGGGGATGAACACTGAAGCTTTCTTT. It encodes CASTVLRGMNTEAFF. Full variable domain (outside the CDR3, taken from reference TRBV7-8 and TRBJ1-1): GAGVSQSPRYKVAKRGQDVALRCDPISGHVSLFWYQQALGQGPEFLTYFQNEAQLDKSGLPSDRFFAERPEGSVSTLKIQRTQQEDSAVYLCASTVLRGMNTEAFFGQGTRLTVV.

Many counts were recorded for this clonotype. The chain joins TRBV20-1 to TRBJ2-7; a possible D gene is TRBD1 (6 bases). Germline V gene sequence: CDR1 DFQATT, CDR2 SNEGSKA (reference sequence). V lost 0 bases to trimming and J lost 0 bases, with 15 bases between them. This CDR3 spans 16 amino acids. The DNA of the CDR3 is TGCAGTGCTAGAGATGTCAGTAGGGACATCTCCTACGAGCAGTACTTC. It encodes CSARDVSRDISYEQYF.

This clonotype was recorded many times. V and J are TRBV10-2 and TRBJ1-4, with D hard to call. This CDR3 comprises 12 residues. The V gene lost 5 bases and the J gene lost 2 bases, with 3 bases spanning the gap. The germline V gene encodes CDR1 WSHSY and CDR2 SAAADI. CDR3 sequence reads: CASSLTNEKLFF. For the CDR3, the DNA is TGCGCCAGCAGTTTGACTAATGAAAAACTGTTTTTT.

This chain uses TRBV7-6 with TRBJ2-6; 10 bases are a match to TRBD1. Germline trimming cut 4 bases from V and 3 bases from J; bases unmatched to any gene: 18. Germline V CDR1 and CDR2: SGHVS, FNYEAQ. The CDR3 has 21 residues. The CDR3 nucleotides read TGTGCCAGCAGCTCGACCGAGGGGGACAGGGGTTCCCACGGTGGGGCCAACGTCCTGACTTTC. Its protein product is CASSSTEGDRGSHGGANVLTF. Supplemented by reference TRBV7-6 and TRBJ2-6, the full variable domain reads GAGVSQSPRYKVTKRGQDVALRCDPISGHVSLYWYRQALGQGPEFLTYFNYEAQQDKSGLPNDRFSAERPEGSISTLTIQRTEQRDSAMYRCASSSTEGDRGSHGGANVLTFGAGSRLTVL.

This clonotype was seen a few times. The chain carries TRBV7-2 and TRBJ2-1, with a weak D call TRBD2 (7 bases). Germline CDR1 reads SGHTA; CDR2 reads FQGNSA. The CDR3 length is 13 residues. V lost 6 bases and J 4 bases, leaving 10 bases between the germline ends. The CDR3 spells CASRGGGYNEQFF. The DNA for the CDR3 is TGTGCCAGCAGAGGGGGGGGTTACAATGAGCAGTTCTTC.

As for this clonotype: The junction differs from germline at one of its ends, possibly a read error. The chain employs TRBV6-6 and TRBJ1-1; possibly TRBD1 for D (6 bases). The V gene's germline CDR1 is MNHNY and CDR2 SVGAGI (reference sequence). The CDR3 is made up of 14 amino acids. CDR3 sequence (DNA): TGTGCCAGCAGTTACCGGGGACGGGACACTGAAGCTTCCTTT. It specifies CASSYRGRDTEASF.

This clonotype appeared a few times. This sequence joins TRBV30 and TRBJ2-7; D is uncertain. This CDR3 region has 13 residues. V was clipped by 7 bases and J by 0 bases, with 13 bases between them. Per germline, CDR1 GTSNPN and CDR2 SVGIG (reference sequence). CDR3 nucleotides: TGTGCCTCGAGAGGCACCCCCTCCTACGAGCAGTACTTC. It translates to CASRGTPSYEQYF. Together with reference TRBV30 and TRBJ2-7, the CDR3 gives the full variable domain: SQTIHQWPATLVQPVGSPLSLECTVEGTSNPNLYWYRQAAGRGLQLLFYSVGIGQISSEVPQNLSASRPQDRQFILSSKKLLLSDSGFYLCASRGTPSYEQYFGPGTRLTVT.

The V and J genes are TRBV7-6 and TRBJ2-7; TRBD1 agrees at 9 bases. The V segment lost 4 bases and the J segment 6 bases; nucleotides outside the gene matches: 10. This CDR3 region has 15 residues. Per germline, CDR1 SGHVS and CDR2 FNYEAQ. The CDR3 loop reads CASSSGTGFKGEQYF. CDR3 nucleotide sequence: TGTGCCAGCAGCTCAGGGACAGGGTTTAAAGGCGAGCAGTACTTC.

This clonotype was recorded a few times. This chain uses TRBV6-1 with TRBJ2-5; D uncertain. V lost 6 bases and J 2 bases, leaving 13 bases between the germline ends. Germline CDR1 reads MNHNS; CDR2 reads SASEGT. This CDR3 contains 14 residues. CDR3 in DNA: TGTGCCAGCAGGCCGCTGGGAATTCAAGAGACCCAGTACTTC. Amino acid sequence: CASRPLGIQETQYF.

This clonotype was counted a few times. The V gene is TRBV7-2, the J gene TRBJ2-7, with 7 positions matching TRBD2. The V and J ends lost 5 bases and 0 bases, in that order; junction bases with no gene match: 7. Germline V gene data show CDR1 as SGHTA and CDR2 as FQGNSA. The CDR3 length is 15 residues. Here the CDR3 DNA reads TGTGCCAGCAGCCCCGCAGCGGGGCCCTCCTACGAGCAGTACTTC. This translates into CASSPAAGPSYEQYF.

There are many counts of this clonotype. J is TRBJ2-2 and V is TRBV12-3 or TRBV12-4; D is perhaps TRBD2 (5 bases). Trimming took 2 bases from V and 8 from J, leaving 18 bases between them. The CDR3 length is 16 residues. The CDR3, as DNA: TGTGCCAGCAGTTTACGGAGCGGCCCCGGGTCTGGGGAGCTGTTTTTT. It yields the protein CASSLRSGPGSGELFF.

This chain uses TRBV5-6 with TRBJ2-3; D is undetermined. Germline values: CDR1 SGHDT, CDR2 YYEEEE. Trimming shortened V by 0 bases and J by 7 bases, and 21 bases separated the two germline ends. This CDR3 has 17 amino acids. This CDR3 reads CASSLGAGWAKINTQYF. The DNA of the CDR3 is TGTGCCAGCAGCTTGGGAGCTGGCTGGGCCAAGATAAATACGCAGTATTTT.

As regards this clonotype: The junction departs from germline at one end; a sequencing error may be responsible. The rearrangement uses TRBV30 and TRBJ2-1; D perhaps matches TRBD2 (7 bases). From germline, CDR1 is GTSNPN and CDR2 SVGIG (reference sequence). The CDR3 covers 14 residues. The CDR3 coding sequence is TGTACCTGGAGTGTAGGGGGGGCGGGCAATGAGCAGTTCTTC. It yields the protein CTWSVGGAGNEQFF.

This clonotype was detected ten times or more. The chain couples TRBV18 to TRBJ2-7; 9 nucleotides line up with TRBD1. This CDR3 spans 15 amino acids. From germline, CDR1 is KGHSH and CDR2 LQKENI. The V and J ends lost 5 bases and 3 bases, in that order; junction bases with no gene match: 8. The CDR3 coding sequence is TGTGCCAGCTCAGGACCGGGACAGGGCATCTACGAGCAGTACTTC. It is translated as CASSGPGQGIYEQYF.

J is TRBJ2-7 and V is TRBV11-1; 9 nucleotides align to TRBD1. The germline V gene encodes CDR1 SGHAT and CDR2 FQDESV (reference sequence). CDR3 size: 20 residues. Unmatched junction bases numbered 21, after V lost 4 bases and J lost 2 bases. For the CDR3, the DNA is TGTGCCAGCAGCTCCAATTCAATGCCGGGACAGGGAGTCGGGGCCTACGAGCAGTACTTC. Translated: CASSSNSMPGQGVGAYEQYF.

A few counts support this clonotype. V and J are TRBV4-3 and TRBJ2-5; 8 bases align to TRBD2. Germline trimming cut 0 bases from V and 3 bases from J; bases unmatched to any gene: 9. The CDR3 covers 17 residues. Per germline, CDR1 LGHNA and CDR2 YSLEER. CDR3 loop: CASSQDHWTSIKETQYF. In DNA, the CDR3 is TGCGCCAGCAGCCAAGATCACTGGACTAGCATAAAAGAGACCCAGTACTTC.

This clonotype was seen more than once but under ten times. The CDR3 DNA sequence: TGCAGTGCTAGAGATATATCTAGCGGGAGGGCCGCTCCTTTCTACGAGCAGTACTTC. Amino acid sequence: CSARDISSGRAAPFYEQYF. This rearrangement joins TRBV20-1 to TRBJ2-7, with 12 bases that match TRBD2. The CDR3 extends over 19 amino acids. Germline loops: CDR1 DFQATT, CDR2 SNEGSKA (reference sequence). V lost 0 bases, J lost 3 bases, and 15 bases stayed unmatched.

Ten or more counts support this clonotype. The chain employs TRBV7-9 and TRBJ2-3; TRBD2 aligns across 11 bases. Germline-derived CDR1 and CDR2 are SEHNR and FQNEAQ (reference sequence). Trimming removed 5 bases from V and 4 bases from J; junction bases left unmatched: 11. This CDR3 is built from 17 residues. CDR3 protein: CASSGMRLAGNPDTQYF. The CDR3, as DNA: TGTGCCAGCAGCGGGATGCGACTAGCGGGGAACCCAGATACGCAGTATTTT.

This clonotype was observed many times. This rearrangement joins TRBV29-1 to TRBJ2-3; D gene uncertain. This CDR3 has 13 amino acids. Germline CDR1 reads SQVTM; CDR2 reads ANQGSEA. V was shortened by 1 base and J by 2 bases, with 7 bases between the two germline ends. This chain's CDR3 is CSVEVGNTDTQYF. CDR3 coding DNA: TGCAGCGTTGAAGTGGGGAACACAGATACGCAGTATTTT.

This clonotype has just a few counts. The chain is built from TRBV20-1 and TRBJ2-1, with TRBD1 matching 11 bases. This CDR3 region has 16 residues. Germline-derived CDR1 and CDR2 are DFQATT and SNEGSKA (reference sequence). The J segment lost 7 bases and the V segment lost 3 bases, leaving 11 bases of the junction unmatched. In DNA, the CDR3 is TGCAGTGCTAGTCCCGGGACAGGGGGATGGTTGAATGAGCAGTTCTTC. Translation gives CSASPGTGGWLNEQFF.

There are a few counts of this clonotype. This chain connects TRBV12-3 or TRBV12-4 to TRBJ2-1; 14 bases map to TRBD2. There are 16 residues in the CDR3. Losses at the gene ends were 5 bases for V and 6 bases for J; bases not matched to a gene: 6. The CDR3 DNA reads TGTGCCAGCAGTGCCTCGACTAGCGGGGGGGCCAATGAGCAGTTCTTC. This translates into CASSASTSGGANEQFF.

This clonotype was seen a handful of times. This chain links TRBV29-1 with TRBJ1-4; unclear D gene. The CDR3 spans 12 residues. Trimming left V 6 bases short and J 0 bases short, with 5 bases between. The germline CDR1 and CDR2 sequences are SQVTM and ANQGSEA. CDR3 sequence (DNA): TGCAGCGTAGGAGCAACTAATGAAAAACTGTTTTTT. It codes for CSVGATNEKLFF.

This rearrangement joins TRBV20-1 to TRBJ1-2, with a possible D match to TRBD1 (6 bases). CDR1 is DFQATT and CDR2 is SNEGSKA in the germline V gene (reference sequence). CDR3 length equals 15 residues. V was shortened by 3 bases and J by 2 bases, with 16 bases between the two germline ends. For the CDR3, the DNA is TGCAGTGCTAGGTTCCACTCGGGGGGCAACTATGGCTACACCTTC. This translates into CSARFHSGGNYGYTF.